The T cell receptor (beta chain) under discussion was sequenced for a study of blood T cell repertoires in COVID-19. In the study overall: Whether acute or convalescent, the COVID-19 samples came from the United States, Italy and Spain. PBMCs, B-cell-depleted T cells, or T cells were the source of the cDNA or gDNA that made up the material.

This clone came up once. Libraries were prepared by immunoSEQ multiplex PCR; TCRdb keeps only in-frame clonotypes and omits some of them. The repertoire includes approximately 92,000 clones, about 70% of them detected once, and just under 25% sits in the top ten. Trimming cost V 2 bases and J 5 bases, with 19 bases left between them. The germline gives CDR1 SGHRS, CDR2 YFSETQ. This CDR3 spans 16 amino acids. The chain combines TRBV5-1 with TRBJ2-5; D is possibly TRBD2 (7 bases). The sequence came from a woman aged 60-75 years in a cohort sampled during active or convalescent COVID-19. What was sequenced was peripheral blood. CDR3: CASSFGWGGGGETQYF. DNA of the CDR3: TGCGCCAGCAGCTTTGGCTGGGGGGGCGGCGGGGAGACCCAGTACTTC. Complete variable domain (other parts from reference TRBV5-1 and TRBJ2-5): KAGVTQTPRYLIKTRGQQVTLSCSPISGHRSVSWYQQTPGQGLQFLFEYFSETQRNKGNFPGRFSGRQFSNSRSEMNVSTLELGDSALYLCASSFGWGGGGETQYFGPGTRLLVL.